This TCR beta chain stems from a study of T cell responses to AZD1222 COVID-19 vaccine. This CDR3 region has 15 residues. V lost 6 bases, J lost 7 bases, and 9 bases stayed unmatched. Germline V lookup: CDR1 LNHDA, CDR2 SQIVND (reference sequence). Clones were sequenced by immunoSEQ multiplex PCR, and TCRdb holds only the in-frame ones, with some missing. Among roughly 70,000 clones listed, about 90% were seen once. The starting material was peripheral blood, obtained on day 0 of AZD1222 vaccination. The origin of this receptor is an adult in good health. The V and J genes are TRBV19 and TRBJ2-1, with 10 bases lining up with TRBD1. The CDR3 loop is CASSRDRGRGNEQFF. The CDR3, as DNA: TGTGCCAGTAGCCGAGACAGGGGGCGCGGGAATGAGCAGTTCTTC.